This is a list of T cell receptor beta chains from one sample in a study of blood T cell repertoires in COVID-19. Using immunoSEQ multiplex PCR, the repertoire was profiled, and TCRdb retains in-frame clones only, with some absent. Found here are approximately 120,000 clones, roughly 89% of them singletons; the top ten hold 15% to 20%. The source material was peripheral blood. Receptor source: a human donor with acute or convalescent COVID-19. The donor label of this sample is uncertain. Each CDR3 is given without its conserved first and last residue. Clone size appears in some rows only: once, few, many, or a class for an expanded clone.

TRBV4-2,.,ASSPRQGSNQPQH
TRBV7-6,.,ASSLMIAGGKTQY
TRBV4-2,.,ASSHLENSGNTIY
TRBV20-1,.,SGGMNTEAF
TRBV29-1,.,SVAGSGETQY
TRBV7-2,.,ASSPSSTGFSPLH
TRBV9,.,ASSLWGEGLADTQY
TRBV18,.,ASSPQGDDTEAF
TRBV7-9,.,ASSFRENYGYT
TRBV27,.,ASTTGGSQPQH
TRBV7-9,.,ASSPGSVSGANVLT
TRBV3-1/TRBV3-2,.,ASSQGGLGTGELF
TRBV29-1,.,SVGDRPSGANVLT
TRBV7-3,.,ASSTQGFSGANVLT
TRBV5-1,.,ASSFGTSGSWETQY
TRBV10-3,.,AISEHSSNSGNTIY
TRBV7-8,once,ASSSSINSGRAKDYEQY
TRBV2,.,ASRAQGAAGEKLF
TRBV14,once,ASSRGQGPYEQY
TRBV28,once,ASEGETSYNEQF
TRBV2,.,ASMVFAESIYNSPLH
TRBV4-2,.,ASSRASAGTGTYEQY
TRBV10-3,.,AISASQTQY
TRBV30,.,AWDREGNTEAF
TRBV7-3,.,ASSLRDRDTGELF
TRBV15,.,ATSRAGRGNFEQY
TRBV3-1/TRBV3-2,.,ASSQLGRGGLQPQH